The TCR beta chain under discussion was sequenced for a study of blood T cell repertoires in COVID-19. Study as a whole: COVID-19 samples collected from the United States, Italy and Spain covered acute and convalescent phases. T cells, B-cell-depleted T cells, or PBMCs provided the cDNA or gDNA that served as material.

The CDR3 contains 14 residues. Germline values: CDR1 SGHAT, CDR2 FQNNGV. V was cut by 1 base and J by 1 base, with 8 bases left in between. The table came from immunoSEQ multiplex PCR; TCRdb's copy has only in-frame clones and leaves some out. The table lists over 50,000 clones, around 80% of them singletons, with more than 13% in the top ten. The chain has TRBV11-2 and TRBJ2-7, with D perhaps matching TRBD1 (5 bases). Material for sequencing was peripheral blood. The TCR originated in a human donor with active or convalescent COVID-19. The donor label of this sample is uncertain. This chain's CDR3 is CASSLGQPSYEQYF. The CDR3 coding sequence is TGTGCCAGCAGCTTAGGACAGCCTTCCTACGAGCAGTACTTC. The entire variable domain, with the rest obtained from reference TRBV11-2 and TRBJ2-7, is as follows: EAGVAQSPRYKIIEKRQSVAFWCNPISGHATLYWYQQILGQGPKLLIQFQNNGVVDDSQLPKDRFSAERLKGVDSTLKIQPAKLEDSAVYLCASSLGQPSYEQYFGPGTRLTVT.